This T cell receptor (beta chain) was captured in a study of cytomegalovirus exposure and HLA in healthy donors. Broader study findings: A later examination showed that TCR association rates differed by HLA locus, with DRB1 most and HLA-C fewest. The authors excluded some V segments, including TRBV6-2 and TRBV6-3, as indistinguishable.

With respect to this clone: Its antigen is unknown.

V was clipped by 4 bases and J by 2 bases, with 8 bases between them. The CDR3 contains 13 residues. CDR1 is MNHEY, CDR2 SVGAGI, per germline. The PCR employed 60 Vbeta primers together with 13 Jbeta primers. This table comes from immunoSEQ multiplex PCR, and its TCRdb copy is limited to in-frame clones, with some not included. Of around 200,000 clones detected, 70% to 85% appear once; the ten largest clones hold more than 3.5%. The sequenced sample consisted of PBMCs. J is TRBJ2-5 and V is TRBV6-5; the D is unclear. The TCR originated in a woman aged 55-69 years in good health and CMV-seropositive. CDR3 DNA: TGTGCCAGCAGTTTACAGTGGCAAGAGACCCAGTACTTC. Amino acids: CASSLQWQETQYF.